The 6 T cell receptor beta chains below all came from one sample that was sequenced in a study of T cells in Graves' hyperthyroidism and ophthalmopathy. TCR beta CDR3 regions were amplified from RNA. First-round RT-PCR with HTBI primers amplified the TCR CDR3 region. Using its own MiXCR run on the multiplex PCR reads, TCRdb lists one record per CDR3 protein. The sample holds approximately 480,000 distinct CDR3 sequences; more than 20% are singletons and the top ten take 26%. The sequencing sample was made of blood. The receptors were sampled from a man between 18 and 35 years old with Graves' hyperthyroidism.

This clonotype was detected ten times or more. V and J are TRBV11-2 and TRBJ2-7; no firm D call. The CDR3 consists of 15 residues. With 0 bases removed from V and 3 bases from J, the gap between germline ends came to 12 bases. The germline V gene has CDR1 SGHAT and CDR2 FQNNGV. The CDR3 nucleotides are TGTGCCAGCAGCTTAGACCCTCCCCTTGGCTACGAGCAGTACTTC. This codes for CASSLDPPLGYEQYF.

The V call is TRBV6-1, the J call TRBJ1-2, with D hard to call. With 3 bases removed from V and 5 bases from J, the gap between germline ends came to 7 bases. The V gene's germline CDR1 is MNHNS and CDR2 SASEGT. The CDR3 runs 12 residues. The CDR3 bases are TGTGCCAGCAGTGACGGAATATATGGCTACACCTTC. This codes for CASSDGIYGYTF.

This chain uses TRBV7-2 with TRBJ1-5; D perhaps matches TRBD1 (5 bases). The V gene's germline CDR1 is SGHTA and CDR2 FQGNSA. The CDR3 is 14 residues long. V was trimmed by 5 bases and J by 5 bases, leaving 13 bases between them. The CDR3, as DNA: TGTGCCAGCAGCGTACACAGGTCCGATCAGCCCCAGCATTTT. Translated, it gives CASSVHRSDQPQHF.

The chain carries TRBV20-1 and TRBJ1-2, with no clear D. Germline V CDR1 and CDR2: DFQATT, SNEGSKA (reference sequence). V lost 5 bases, J lost 4 bases, and 17 bases lay in between. The CDR3 length is 14 residues. CDR3 DNA: TGCAGTGCTGAGCGCAGCGGAAACCGCTATGGCTACACCTTC. This gives the protein CSAERSGNRYGYTF.

This clonotype was seen more than once but under ten times. The chain joins TRBV9 to TRBJ1-2; 11 bases map to TRBD1. The germline V gene has CDR1 SGDLS and CDR2 YYNGEE. The ends lost 3 bases at V and 3 bases at J; junction bases unmatched: 13. The CDR3 has 18 residues. In DNA, the CDR3 is TGTGCCAGCAGCGAGTGGGGGGGACAGGGGGAATTTGACTATGGCTACACCTTC. It codes for CASSEWGGQGEFDYGYTF.

This clonotype occurred many times. The rearrangement uses TRBV12-3 or TRBV12-4 and TRBJ1-2; 7 bases match TRBD1. There are 14 residues in the CDR3. The J segment lost 4 bases and the V segment lost 1 base, leaving 3 bases of the junction unmatched. The CDR3 bases are TGTGCCAGCAGTTTAGGAAGGACAGGCTATGGCTACACCTTC. Its protein is CASSLGRTGYGYTF.